This TCR beta chain derives from a study of T cell repertoires in cytomegalovirus infection. About the research overall: Both a matching HLA type and CMV infection were indicated by public TCR beta signatures.

This clonotype was seen at least ten times. The antigen is undetermined. MiXCR, run by TCRdb on the reads, gives a single entry per CDR3 protein. This table has a few hundred thousand distinct CDR3 sequences, roughly a sixth appearing once. General study results and limits: Clonotypes of TCR beta that were HLA-C-restricted and CMV-specific dominated the ex vivo response. Cumulated frequencies of public TCR beta families served to identify carriers of CMV plus the relevant HLA.

The CDR3 extends over 15 amino acids. Between the trimmed V and J ends, which lost 3 bases and 2 bases, there was a span of 14 bases. From germline, CDR1 is SGHTA and CDR2 FQGNSA. Sequencing used PBMCs. This TCR was recovered from a human donor in good health (CMV status not recorded). Some clones in this sample may be carry-over from other donors' samples. The J gene is TRBJ2-7, the V gene TRBV7-2; D remains unclear. CDR3 nucleotide sequence: TGTGCCAGCAGCTTTCTCGTGGGTAGTCCCTACGAGCAGTACTTC. Translated: CASSFLVGSPYEQYF. Together with reference TRBV7-2 and TRBJ2-7, the CDR3 gives the full variable domain: GAGVSQSPSNKVTEKGKDVELRCDPISGHTALYWYRQSLGQGLEFLIYFQGNSAPDKSGLPSDRFSAERTGGSVSTLTIQRTQQEDSAVYLCASSFLVGSPYEQYFGPGTRLTVT.